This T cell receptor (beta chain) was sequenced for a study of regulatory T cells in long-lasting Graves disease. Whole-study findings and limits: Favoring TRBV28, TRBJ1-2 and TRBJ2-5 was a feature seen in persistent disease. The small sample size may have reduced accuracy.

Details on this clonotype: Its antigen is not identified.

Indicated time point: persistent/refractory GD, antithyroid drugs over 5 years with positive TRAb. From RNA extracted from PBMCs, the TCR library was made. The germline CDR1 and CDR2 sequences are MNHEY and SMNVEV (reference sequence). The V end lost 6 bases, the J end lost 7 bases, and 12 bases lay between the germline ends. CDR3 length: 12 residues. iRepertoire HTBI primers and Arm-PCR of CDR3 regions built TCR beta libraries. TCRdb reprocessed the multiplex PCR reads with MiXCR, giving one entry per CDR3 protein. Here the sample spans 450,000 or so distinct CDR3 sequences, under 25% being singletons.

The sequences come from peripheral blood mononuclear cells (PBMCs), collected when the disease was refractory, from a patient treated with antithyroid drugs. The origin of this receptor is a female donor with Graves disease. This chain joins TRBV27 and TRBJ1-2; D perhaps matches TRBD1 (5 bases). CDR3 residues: CASRIRDGGYTF. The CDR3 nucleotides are TGTGCCAGCAGGATCAGGGACGGTGGCTACACCTTC.